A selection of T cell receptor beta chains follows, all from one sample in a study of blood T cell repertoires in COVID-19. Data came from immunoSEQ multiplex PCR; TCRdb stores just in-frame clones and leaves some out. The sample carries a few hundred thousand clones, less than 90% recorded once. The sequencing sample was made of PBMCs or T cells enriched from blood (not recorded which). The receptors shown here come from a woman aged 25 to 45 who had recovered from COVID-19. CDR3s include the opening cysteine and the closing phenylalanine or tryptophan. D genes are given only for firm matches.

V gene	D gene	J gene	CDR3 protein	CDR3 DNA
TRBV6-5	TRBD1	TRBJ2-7	CASSPRQGSVGEQYF	TGTGCCAGCAGTCCAAGACAGGGGTCGGTGGGAGAGCAGTACTTC
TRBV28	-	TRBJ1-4	CASSLATTNEKLFF	TGTGCCAGCAGTTTAGCGACTACTAATGAAAAACTGTTTTTT
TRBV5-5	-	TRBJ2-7	CASSLEGGSYEQYF	TGTGCCAGCAGCTTGGAAGGGGGTTCCTACGAGCAGTACTTC
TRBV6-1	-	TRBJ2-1	CASSELLSSYNEQFF	TGTGCCAGCAGTGAACTACTTTCCTCCTACAATGAGCAGTTCTTC
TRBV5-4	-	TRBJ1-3	CASSGGDSNSGNTIYF	TGTGCCAGCAGCGGAGGGGACTCGAACTCTGGAAACACCATATATTTT
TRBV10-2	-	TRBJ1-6	CASRNQGGAQGSPLHF	TGCGCCAGCAGAAATCAAGGGGGGGCTCAGGGGTCACCCCTCCACTTT
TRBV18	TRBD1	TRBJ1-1	CAGSRDRGTEAFF	TGTGCCGGCTCAAGGGACAGGGGAACTGAAGCTTTCTTT
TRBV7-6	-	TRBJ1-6	CASSLSTSYNSPLHF	TGTGCCAGCAGCTTAAGTACATCCTATAATTCACCCCTCCACTTT
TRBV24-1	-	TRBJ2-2	CATSDSTANTGELFF	TGTGCCACCAGTGATTCAACAGCGAACACCGGGGAGCTGTTTTTT
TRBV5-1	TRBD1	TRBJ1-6	CASSRWTGDNSPLHF	TGCGCCAGCAGCAGATGGACAGGGGATAATTCACCCCTCCACTTT
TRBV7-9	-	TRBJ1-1	CASSFQARNTEAFF	TGTGCCAGCAGCTTCCAGGCCAGGAACACTGAAGCTTTCTTT
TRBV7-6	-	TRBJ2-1	CASSLDPQDEQFF	TGTGCCAGCAGCTTAGATCCGCAGGATGAGCAGTTCTTC
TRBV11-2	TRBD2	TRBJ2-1	CASSLGTSGGSYNEQFF	TGTGCCAGCAGCCTCGGGACTAGCGGGGGGTCCTACAATGAGCAGTTCTTC
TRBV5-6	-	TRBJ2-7	CASSFEYEQYF	TGTGCCAGCAGCTTTGAGTACGAGCAGTACTTC
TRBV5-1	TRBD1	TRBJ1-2	CASSRQGVNGYTF	TGCGCCAGCAGCCGACAGGGAGTTAATGGCTACACCTTC
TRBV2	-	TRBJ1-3	CASTEDLGNTIYF	TGTGCCAGCACCGAGGATCTCGGAAACACCATATATTTT